This TCR beta chain was sequenced in a study of T cell responses to AZD1222 COVID-19 vaccine. This CDR3 comprises 14 residues. Trimming cost V 2 bases and J 5 bases, with 11 bases left between them. Germline-derived CDR1 and CDR2 are SGHRS and YFSETQ. Concerning this clone itself: Its antigen remains unidentified.

Sequencing was performed with immunoSEQ multiplex PCR; in TCRdb, only in-frame clones are kept and a portion is missing. This table holds 95,000 to 150,000 clones, approximately 90% found once. Points from the study as a whole: Spike was spanned by vaccine-associated CD4 TCRs, which were dominant at 160-218 and 743-854. A mostly white British donor set with more females was recruited, and clonal diversity was possibly underestimated.

Sequences were derived from peripheral blood, sampled on day 0 of AZD1222 vaccination. The chain employs TRBV5-1 and TRBJ2-4, with D perhaps given as TRBD1 or TRBD2 (7 bases each). The receptor was isolated from an adult in good health. CDR3: CASSLAGGENIQYF. In nucleotides, the CDR3 is TGCGCCAGCAGCTTAGCAGGGGGGGAAAACATTCAGTACTTC.